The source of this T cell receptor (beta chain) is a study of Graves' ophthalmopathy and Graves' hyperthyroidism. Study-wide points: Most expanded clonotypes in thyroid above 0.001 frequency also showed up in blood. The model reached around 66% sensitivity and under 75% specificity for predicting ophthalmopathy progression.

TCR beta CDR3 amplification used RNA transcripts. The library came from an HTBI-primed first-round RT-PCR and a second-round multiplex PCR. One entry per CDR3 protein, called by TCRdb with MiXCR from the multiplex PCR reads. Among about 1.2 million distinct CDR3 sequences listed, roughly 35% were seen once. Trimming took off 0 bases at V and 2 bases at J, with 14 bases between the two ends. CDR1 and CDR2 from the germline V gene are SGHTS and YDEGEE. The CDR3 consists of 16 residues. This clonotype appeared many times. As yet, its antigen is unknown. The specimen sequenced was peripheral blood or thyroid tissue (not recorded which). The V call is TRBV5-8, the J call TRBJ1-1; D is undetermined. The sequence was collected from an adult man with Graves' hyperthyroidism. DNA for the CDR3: TGTGCCAGCAGCTTGGGTCGTAGCCAGACTAACACTGAAGCTTTCTTT. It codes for CASSLGRSQTNTEAFF.